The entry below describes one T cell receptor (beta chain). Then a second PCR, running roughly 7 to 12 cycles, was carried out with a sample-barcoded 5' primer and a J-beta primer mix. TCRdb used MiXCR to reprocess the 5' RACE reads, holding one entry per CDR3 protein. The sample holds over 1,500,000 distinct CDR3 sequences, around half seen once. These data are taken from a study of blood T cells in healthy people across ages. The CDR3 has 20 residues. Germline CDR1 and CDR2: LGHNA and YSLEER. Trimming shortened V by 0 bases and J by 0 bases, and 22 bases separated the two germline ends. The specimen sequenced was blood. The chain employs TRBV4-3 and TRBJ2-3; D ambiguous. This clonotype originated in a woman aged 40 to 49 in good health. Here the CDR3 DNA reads TGCGCCAGCAGCCAAGAATCTTTCTTTGGTACAGACCCTAGCACAGATACGCAGTATTTT. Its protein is CASSQESFFGTDPSTDTQYF.